This T cell receptor beta chain is drawn from a study of CD8+ T cells in alopecia areata. The germline V and J ends were trimmed by 0 bases and 1 base, with 12 bases remaining between them. CDR1 is NNHDY and CDR2 is SYVADS in the germline V gene. This CDR3 comprises 16 residues. Broader study findings: Lesional scalp, notably in alopecia totalis/universalis, had clonality above that of normal scalp.

RNA was extracted and reverse transcribed into cDNA as the sequencing template. Here immunoSEQ multiplex PCR was the method, and the copy in TCRdb shows in-frame clones only, minus some. The sample includes about 6,000 clones, none of them occurring once. Many counts were recorded for this clone. No antigen is known for it. These gene names are mouse names. The read terminates 4 residues ahead of where the CDR3 ends, so the germline J gene completes it. CD4, CD8alpha, NKG2D, NKG2ACE and other markers guided sorting of pooled cutaneous lymph node cells. Sequencing input: CD8+ T cells sorted from a lymph node. The V and J genes are TRBV13-3 and TRBJ2-3; tentatively, D is TRBD1 (5 bases). The receptor was derived from a C3H/HeJ mouse with alopecia areata. The strain is characterized by the MHC haplotype H2-k. The DNA read from the CDR3 is TGTGCCAGCAGTGATGCCGCCAGGGAGGGTGCAGAA. Translation gives CASSDAAREGAE. The complete CDR3 sequence is CASSDAAREGAETLYF.